The sequence of this T cell receptor (beta chain) was determined in a study of PD-L1 blockade in urothelial cancer. Time point specified: peripheral blood 6 weeks after treatment start. V shed 3 bases, J shed 5 bases, and the junction held 4 bases outside the gene matches. Per the germline V gene, CDR1 is SQVTM and CDR2 is ANQGSEA. The CDR3 extends over 14 amino acids. The table came from immunoSEQ multiplex PCR; TCRdb's copy has only in-frame clones and leaves some out. This sample has 40,000 to 55,000 clones, with approximately 83% found just once. The chain links TRBV29-1 to TRBJ2-3; 11 bases agree with TRBD1. This TCR came from a man in his 60s with urothelial cancer. Specimen: PBMCs, collected around atezolizumab (anti-PD-L1) treatment. In nucleotides, the CDR3 is TGCAGCGTTGATGGACAGGGGGCTTTAGATACGCAGTATTTT. It yields the protein CSVDGQGALDTQYF.